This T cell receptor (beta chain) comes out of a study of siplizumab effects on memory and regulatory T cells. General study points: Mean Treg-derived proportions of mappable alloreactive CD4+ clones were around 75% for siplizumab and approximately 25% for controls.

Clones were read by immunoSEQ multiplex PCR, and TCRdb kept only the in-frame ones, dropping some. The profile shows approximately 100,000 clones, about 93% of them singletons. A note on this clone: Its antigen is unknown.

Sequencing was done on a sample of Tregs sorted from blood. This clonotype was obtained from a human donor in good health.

CDR3 nucleotide sequence: TGTGCCAGCAGCGTCGTAGGGACAGGGGTTCCCCGGGGACACATGTCAGATACGCAGTATTTT. The encoded protein is CASSVVGTGVPRGHMSDTQYF. The genes are TRBV2 and TRBJ2-3; 10 nucleotides match TRBD1. CDR1 and CDR2 (germline): SNHLY, FYNNEI. Unmatched junction bases numbered 25, after V lost 6 bases and J lost 4 bases. The CDR3 is made up of 21 amino acids.